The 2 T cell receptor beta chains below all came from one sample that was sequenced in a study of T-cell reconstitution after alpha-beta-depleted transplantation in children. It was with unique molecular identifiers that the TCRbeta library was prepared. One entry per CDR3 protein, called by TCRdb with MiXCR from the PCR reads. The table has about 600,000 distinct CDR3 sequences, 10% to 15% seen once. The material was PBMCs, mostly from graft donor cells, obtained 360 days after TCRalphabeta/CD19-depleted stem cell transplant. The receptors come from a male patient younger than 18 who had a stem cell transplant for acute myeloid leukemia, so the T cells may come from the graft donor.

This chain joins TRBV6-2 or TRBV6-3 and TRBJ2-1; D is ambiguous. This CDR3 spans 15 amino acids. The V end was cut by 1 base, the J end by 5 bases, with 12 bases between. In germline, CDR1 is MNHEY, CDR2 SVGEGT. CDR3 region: CASSYFSPVNNEQFF. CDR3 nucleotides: TGTGCCAGCAGTTACTTCTCCCCGGTTAACAATGAGCAGTTCTTC.

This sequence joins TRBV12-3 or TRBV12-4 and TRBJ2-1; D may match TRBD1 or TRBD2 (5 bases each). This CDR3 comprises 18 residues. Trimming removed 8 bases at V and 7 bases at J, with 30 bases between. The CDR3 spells CASCPRLEATRARNEQFF. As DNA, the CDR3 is TGTGCCAGCTGCCCCCGGTTGGAGGCCACCAGGGCGAGGAATGAGCAGTTCTTC.